The T cell receptor beta chain described here comes from a study of OX40 agonist ivuxolimab in advanced cancers. Generated by immunoSEQ multiplex PCR, the TCRdb table keeps only in-frame clones and is missing some. The sample yields 90,000 or so clones, approximately 90% seen once. Autoimmune disease history or systemic immunosuppression disqualified patients. The length of the CDR3 is 14 residues. Germline V gene lookup returns CDR1 GTSNPN and CDR2 SVGIG (reference sequence). The V end lost 0 bases, the J end lost 1 base, and 9 bases lay between the germline ends. V usage is TRBV30 and J usage is TRBJ2-5; D is perhaps TRBD1 or TRBD2 (6 bases each). The receptor was derived from an adult with an advanced solid tumor such as melanoma, head and neck, liver or kidney cancer. The starting material was CD4+ or CD8+ T cells sorted from blood, obtained in a trial of the OX40 agonist ivuxolimab. CDR3 sequence (DNA): TGTGCCTGGAGTGTAGGGGGAGGCCAAGAGACCCAGTACTTC. This codes for CAWSVGGGQETQYF.